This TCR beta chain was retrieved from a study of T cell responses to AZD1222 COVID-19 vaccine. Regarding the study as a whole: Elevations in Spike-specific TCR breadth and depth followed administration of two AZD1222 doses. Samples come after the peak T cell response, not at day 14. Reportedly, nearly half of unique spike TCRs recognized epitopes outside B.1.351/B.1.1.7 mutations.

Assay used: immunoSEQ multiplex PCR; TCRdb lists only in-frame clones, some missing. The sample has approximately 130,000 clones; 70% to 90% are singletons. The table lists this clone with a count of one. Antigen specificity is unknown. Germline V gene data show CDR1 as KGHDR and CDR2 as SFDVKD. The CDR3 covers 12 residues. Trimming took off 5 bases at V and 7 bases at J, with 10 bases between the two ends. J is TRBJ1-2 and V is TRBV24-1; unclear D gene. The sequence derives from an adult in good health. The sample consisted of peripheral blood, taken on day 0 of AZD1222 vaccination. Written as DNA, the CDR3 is TGTGCCACCAGTGTTGAGGGCATTGGCTACACCTTC. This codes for CATSVEGIGYTF.